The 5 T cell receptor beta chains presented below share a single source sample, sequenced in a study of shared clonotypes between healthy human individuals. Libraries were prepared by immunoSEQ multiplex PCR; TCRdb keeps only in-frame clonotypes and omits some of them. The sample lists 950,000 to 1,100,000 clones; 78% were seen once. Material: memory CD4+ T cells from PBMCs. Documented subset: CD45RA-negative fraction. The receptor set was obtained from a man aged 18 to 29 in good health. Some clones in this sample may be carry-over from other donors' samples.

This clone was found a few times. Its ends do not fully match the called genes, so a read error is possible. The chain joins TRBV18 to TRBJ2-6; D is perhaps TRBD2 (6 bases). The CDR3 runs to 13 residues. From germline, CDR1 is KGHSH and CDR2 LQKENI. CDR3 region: CASSPGGDNVLTF. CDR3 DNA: TGTGCCAGCTCACCAGGAGGGGACAACGTCCTGACTTTC.

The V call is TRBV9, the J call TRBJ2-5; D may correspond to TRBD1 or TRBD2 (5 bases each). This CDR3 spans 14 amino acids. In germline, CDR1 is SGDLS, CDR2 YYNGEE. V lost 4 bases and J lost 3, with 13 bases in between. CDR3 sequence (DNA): TGTGCCAGCAGCACCGGGACCTTTAAAGAGACCCAGTACTTC. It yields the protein CASSTGTFKETQYF.

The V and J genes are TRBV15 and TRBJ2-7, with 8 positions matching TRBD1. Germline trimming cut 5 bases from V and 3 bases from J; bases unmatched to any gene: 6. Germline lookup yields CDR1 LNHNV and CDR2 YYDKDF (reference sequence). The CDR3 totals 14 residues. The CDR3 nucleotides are TGTGCCACCAGCGCTCTCAGGGGGCTCTACGAGCAGTACTTC. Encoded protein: CATSALRGLYEQYF. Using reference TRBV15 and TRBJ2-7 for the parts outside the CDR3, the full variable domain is DAMVIQNPRYQVTQFGKPVTLSCSQTLNHNVMYWYQQKSSQAPKLLFHYYDKDFNNEADTPDNFQSRRPNTSFCFLDIRSPGLGDTAMYLCATSALRGLYEQYFGPGTRLTVT.

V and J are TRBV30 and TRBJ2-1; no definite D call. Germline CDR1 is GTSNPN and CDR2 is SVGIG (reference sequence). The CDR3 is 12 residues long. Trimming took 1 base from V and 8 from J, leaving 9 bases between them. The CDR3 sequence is CAWSEGWDEQFF. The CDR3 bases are TGTGCCTGGAGTGAGGGATGGGATGAGCAGTTCTTC.

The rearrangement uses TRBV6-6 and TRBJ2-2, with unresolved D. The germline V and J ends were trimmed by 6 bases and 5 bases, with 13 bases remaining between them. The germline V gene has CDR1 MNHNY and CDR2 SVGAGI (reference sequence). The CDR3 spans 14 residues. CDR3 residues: CASSATGFTGELFF. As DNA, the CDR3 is TGTGCCAGCAGCGCGACTGGCTTTACCGGGGAGCTGTTTTTT.